A single sample is the source of the 19 T cell receptor beta chains below, sequenced in a study of T cell repertoires in cytomegalovirus infection. In TCRdb, the reads were re-called with MiXCR into one record per CDR3 protein. The sample lists roughly 920,000 distinct CDR3 sequences; roughly 31% were seen once. Their cognate antigens are unknown. The sample here was cultured CD8+ T cells from PBMCs, taken from culture after CMV antigen stimulation. The receptors shown here come from a human donor in good health (CMV status not recorded). Some clones in this sample may be carry-over from other donors' samples.

Regarding this clonotype: A read error may explain this, as a much larger clone is one base away. Likely a read error: the CDR3 ends without its conserved phenylalanine or tryptophan. The V and J genes are TRBV7-9 and TRBJ2-5; no clear D gene. With 4 bases removed from V and 5 bases from J, the gap between germline ends came to 17 bases. Germline V gene sequence: CDR1 SEHNR, CDR2 FQNEAQ (reference sequence). The CDR3 has 15 amino acids. The CDR3 loop is CASSSDRWLRETQYS. CDR3 DNA sequence: TGTGCCAGCAGCTCCGATCGTTGGCTCCGGGAGACCCAGTACTCC.

This clonotype was recorded a few times. The CDR3 coding sequence is TGCGCCAGCAGCCAAGCCAGACGGACAGGGGGATGGGAGACCCAGTACTTC. This translates into CASSQARRTGGWETQYF. The chain links TRBV4-1 to TRBJ2-5, with TRBD1 matching over 10 bases. V was clipped by 1 base and J by 5 bases; unmatched bases: 10. This CDR3 is 17 amino acids long. The germline CDR1 and CDR2 sequences are MGHRA and YSYEKL.

About this clonotype itself: One end of the junction does not line up with germline, which may come from a read error. This chain joins TRBV10-3 and TRBJ1-1; D call uncertain. Germline assignment: CDR1 ENHRY and CDR2 SYGVKD. The CDR3 covers 15 residues. The CDR3 DNA follows: TGTGCCATCAGCGAGTCCGATGGTTCAGACACTGAAGCTTTCTTT. Translating it yields CAISESDGSDTEAFF.

The genes are TRBV2 and TRBJ1-1; D may be TRBD1 (6 bases). The CDR3 loop spans 14 amino acids. The V end was cut by 7 bases, the J end by 5 bases, with 17 bases between. Germline V lookup: CDR1 SNHLY, CDR2 FYNNEI. CDR3 region: CASMTPQRGTEAFF. The CDR3 DNA reads as TGTGCCAGCATGACCCCCCAAAGGGGGACTGAAGCTTTCTTT.

Points on this clonotype: Compared with germline, one end of the junction differs, possibly owing to a read error. V gene TRBV15 combines with J gene TRBJ1-5, with D unresolved. This CDR3 is 16 amino acids long. The germline gives CDR1 LNHNV, CDR2 YYDKDF (reference sequence). The chain's CDR3 is CTTSRGRGYSNQPQHF. The CDR3, as DNA: TGTACCACCAGCAGAGGTCGAGGCTATAGCAATCAGCCCCAGCATTTT.

V usage is TRBV24-1 and J usage is TRBJ1-6; 7 bases map to TRBD1. J gave up 0 bases and V 0 bases, and 4 bases lay outside the gene matches. Germline V gives CDR1 KGHDR, CDR2 SFDVKD. The CDR3 is made up of 18 amino acids. The CDR3 region is CATSDLLRGSSYNSPLHF. DNA for the CDR3: TGTGCCACCAGTGATTTGCTCAGGGGGAGCTCCTATAATTCACCCCTCCACTTT.

About this clonotype itself: Relative to the germline gene, one junction end is altered; a read error may explain this. This chain links TRBV7-4 with TRBJ2-7; D might be TRBD2 (5 bases). Germline V lookup: CDR1 SGHVT, CDR2 SQSDAQ. This CDR3 region has 9 residues. CDR3 amino acids: CANSPGEIF. DNA of the CDR3: TGTGCCAACAGCCCCGGGGAGATCTTC.

This clonotype was recorded many times. The J gene is TRBJ2-3, the V gene TRBV7-6; tentative D call: TRBD2 (6 bases). The CDR3 contains 17 residues. Germline CDR1 is SGHVS and CDR2 is FNYEAQ. V was cut by 3 bases and J by 0 bases, with 16 bases left in between. For the CDR3, the DNA is TGTGCCAGCAGCTTGTTAAGAGGGCGGGGAAGCACAGATACGCAGTATTTT. Amino acids: CASSLLRGRGSTDTQYF.

This clonotype occurred a few times. The chain has TRBV7-3 and TRBJ2-3; 15 bases match TRBD2. The junction had 14 bases not matched to a gene; V was cut back by 5 bases and J by 2 bases. The germline V gene has CDR1 SGHTA and CDR2 FQGTGA. The CDR3 has 20 amino acids. The CDR3 spells CASSLDLLGTSGGPTDTQYF. The CDR3 nucleotides are TGTGCCAGCAGCCTGGACCTTTTGGGGACTAGCGGGGGGCCCACAGATACGCAGTATTTT.

The chain recombines TRBV27 with TRBJ2-7; weak D call: TRBD2 (5 bases). Trimming left V 6 bases short and J 3 bases short, with 15 bases between. CDR1 and CDR2 from the germline V gene are MNHEY and SMNVEV (reference sequence). The CDR3 runs to 14 residues. CDR3 DNA: TGTGCCAGCAGGGACGCCGGGGTGAACTACGAGCAGTACGTC. Translated: CASRDAGVNYEQYV.

The chain joins TRBV10-3 to TRBJ2-2, with 7 bases fitting TRBD1. The CDR3 is 13 residues long. Germline lookup yields CDR1 ENHRY and CDR2 SYGVKD. With V trimmed by 7 bases and J by 7 bases, 6 bases remained unmatched. CDR3 nucleotides: TGTGCCATCAAACTGGACAGGAGCGGGGAGCTGTTTTTT. This sequence encodes CAIKLDRSGELFF.

This clonotype has ten or more counts. This chain uses TRBV20-1 with TRBJ2-3, with 10 bases identical to TRBD1. The V gene's germline CDR1 is DFQATT and CDR2 SNEGSKA (reference sequence). With 5 bases clipped from V and 0 bases from J, the junction kept 11 bases outside the gene matches. CDR3 size: 17 residues. DNA for the CDR3: TGCAGTGCTTTCCCCGGGACAGGGGAACTTAGCACAGATACGCAGTATTTT. Protein sequence: CSAFPGTGELSTDTQYF.

The V call is TRBV19, the J call TRBJ2-1; a possible D gene is TRBD1 (6 bases). Germline loops: CDR1 LNHDA, CDR2 SQIVND (reference sequence). This CDR3 has 14 residues. The V gene lost 3 bases and the J gene lost 8 bases, with 14 bases spanning the gap. The CDR3 bases are TGTGCCAGTAGTATGGACAGCCCGAGGGATGAGCAGTTCTTC. This gives the protein CASSMDSPRDEQFF.

This clonotype was detected only a few times. The chain couples TRBV28 to TRBJ2-5; D uncertain. The germline V gene has CDR1 MDHEN and CDR2 SYDVKM. This CDR3 region has 14 residues. V shed 1 base and J shed 4 bases, with 10 bases lying between them. In DNA, the CDR3 is TGTGCCAGCAGTTTATTCCGAAAGGGAGAGACCCAGTACTTC. Amino acids: CASSLFRKGETQYF. Full variable domain (rest looked up from reference TRBV28 and TRBJ2-5): DVKVTQSSRYLVKRTGEKVFLECVQDMDHENMFWYRQDPGLGLRLIYFSYDVKMKEKGDIPEGYSVSREKKERFSLILESASTNQTSMYLCASSLFRKGETQYFGPGTRLLVL.

This clonotype appeared many times. The chain carries TRBV7-8 and TRBJ2-1; TRBD2 aligns across 10 bases. J gave up 2 bases and V 4 bases, and 8 bases lay outside the gene matches. Germline CDR1 SGHVS, CDR2 FQNEAQ. This CDR3 is 17 amino acids long. CDR3 residues: CASSYPAGGPTYNEQFF. DNA of the CDR3: TGTGCCAGCAGCTACCCAGCGGGGGGGCCAACCTACAATGAGCAGTTCTTC.

V is TRBV10-3 and J is TRBJ1-2, with D hard to call. CDR3 length: 14 amino acids. With 0 bases removed from V and 8 bases from J, the gap between germline ends came to 13 bases. Germline assignment: CDR1 ENHRY and CDR2 SYGVKD. Written as DNA, the CDR3 is TGTGCCATCAGTGAGTCGCCCGGTCCGGACGGCTACACCTTC. Its protein is CAISESPGPDGYTF.

The J gene is TRBJ1-1, the V gene TRBV5-1; D unclear. The CDR3 sequence is 15 residues long. Trimming removed 4 bases at V and 3 bases at J, with 16 bases between. Germline CDR1 is SGHRS and CDR2 is YFSETQ. The CDR3: CASSRRWEAYTEAFF. The CDR3 nucleotides read TGCGCCAGCAGCAGGAGGTGGGAGGCTTACACTGAAGCTTTCTTT.

The chain links TRBV20-1 to TRBJ2-7; D not resolved. Trimming left V 3 bases short and J 3 bases short, with 6 bases between. The CDR3 spans 11 residues. Germline lookup yields CDR1 DFQATT and CDR2 SNEGSKA (reference sequence). CDR3 sequence reads: CSASPGYEQYF. CDR3 nucleotides: TGCAGTGCTAGTCCTGGCTACGAGCAGTACTTC.

The V call is TRBV20-1, the J call TRBJ1-5, with D maybe TRBD1 (5 bases). Per the germline V gene, CDR1 is DFQATT and CDR2 is SNEGSKA (reference sequence). The CDR3 has 16 residues. V was trimmed by 2 bases and J by 5 bases, leaving 19 bases between them. Here the CDR3 DNA reads TGCAGTGCTAGAACCTCTCCGACAGTCTTACATCAGCCCCAGCATTTT. Protein sequence: CSARTSPTVLHQPQHF.